These 7 T cell receptor beta chains came from one sample sequenced in a study of cytomegalovirus exposure and HLA in healthy donors (dated by TCRdb to between 2016 and 2019). Libraries were prepared through the immunoSEQ multiplex PCR assay. The multiplex PCR relied on a mix of 60 forward primers for TCR Vbeta segments and 13 reverse primers for TCR Jbeta segments. TCRdb limited this immuneACCESS table to in-frame rearrangements with V and J called. A share of clones is missing; checked studies link under half to unresolved V genes, and the rest is unexplained. The sample table records 150,000 to 200,000 clones. Of the sample, less than 0.9% is held by the ten largest clones. The material sequenced was PBMCs. Receptors were obtained from a boy younger than 18 in good health and CMV-seronegative.

The CDR3 DNA sequence: TGTGCCAGCACGTCAGGGTCGTTGCAGCCCCAGCATTTT. Amino acids: CASTSGSLQPQHF. This rearrangement joins TRBV19 to TRBJ1-5; D perhaps matches TRBD1 (5 bases). V was shortened by 9 bases and J by 7 bases, with 16 bases between the two germline ends. The V gene's germline CDR1 is LNHDA and CDR2 SQIVND (reference sequence). CDR3 length equals 13 residues.

V is TRBV5-1 and J is TRBJ2-5; 8 nucleotides agree with TRBD1. The germline V gene has CDR1 SGHRS and CDR2 YFSETQ. Trimming took 3 bases from V and 5 from J; bases not matched to a gene: 15. CDR3 length: 17 amino acids. The CDR3 nucleotides are TGCGCCAGCAGCTCCCGTCCAGGACAGGGAAGGTTGGAGACCCAGTACTTC. Amino acid sequence: CASSSRPGQGRLETQYF. The entire variable domain, with the rest obtained from reference TRBV5-1 and TRBJ2-5, is as follows: KAGVTQTPRYLIKTRGQQVTLSCSPISGHRSVSWYQQTPGQGLQFLFEYFSETQRNKGNFPGRFSGRQFSNSRSEMNVSTLELGDSALYLCASSSRPGQGRLETQYFGPGTRLLVL.

The V and J genes are TRBV11-1 and TRBJ2-1; TRBD1 aligns across 9 bases. Looked up from germline, CDR1 is SGHAT and CDR2 is FQDESV (reference sequence). The CDR3 has 17 residues. J gave up 0 bases and V 3 bases, and 6 bases lay outside the gene matches. The DNA of the CDR3 is TGTGCCAGCAGCTTTCCCGGGACAGGGAGCTCCTACAATGAGCAGTTCTTC. Protein: CASSFPGTGSSYNEQFF.

The rearrangement joins TRBV20-1 to TRBJ1-1, with D hard to call. V shed 6 bases and J shed 7 bases, with 12 bases lying between them. The CDR3 has 11 amino acids. CDR1 is DFQATT, CDR2 SNEGSKA, per germline (reference sequence). The CDR3 protein is CSARDFNEAFF. The DNA for the CDR3 is TGCAGTGCCCGAGACTTTAATGAAGCTTTCTTT.

The gene calls are TRBV5-6 and TRBJ2-5; 11 bases are shared with TRBD2. The end of the DNA is better explained by TRBJ2-7, so the J call may be wrong. Germline values: CDR1 SGHDT, CDR2 YYEEEE. This CDR3 contains 17 residues. CDR3 region: CASSQLAGVLSSYEQYF. Written as DNA, the CDR3 is TGTGCCAGCAGCCAACTAGCGGGGGTATTGAGCTCCTACGAGCAGTACTTC.

This rearrangement joins TRBV4-1 to TRBJ2-5; possible D gene TRBD2, 6 bases. The CDR3 consists of 17 residues. The germline V gene encodes CDR1 MGHRA and CDR2 YSYEKL. The germline V and J ends were trimmed by 3 bases and 3 bases, with 20 bases remaining between them. The CDR3 reads CASSHLLPGLLKETQYF. CDR3 in DNA: TGCGCCAGCAGCCACTTACTACCGGGACTTCTCAAAGAGACCCAGTACTTC.

The chain couples TRBV18 to TRBJ2-3; maybe TRBD2 (6 bases). Germline CDR1 and CDR2: KGHSH and LQKENI. Trimming removed 4 bases from V and 0 bases from J, with 11 bases in between. The CDR3 is 15 residues long. CDR3 protein: CASSLTSSSTDTQYF. CDR3 in DNA: TGTGCCAGCTCACTGACTAGTTCAAGCACAGATACGCAGTATTTT.